This entry concerns a single T cell receptor beta chain. These data belong to a study of shared clonotypes between healthy human individuals. Germline assignment: CDR1 SGHTA and CDR2 FQGNSA. Trimming left V 5 bases short and J 4 bases short, with 11 bases between. This CDR3 has 13 residues. Libraries were prepared by immunoSEQ multiplex PCR; TCRdb keeps only in-frame clonotypes and omits some of them. The repertoire holds about 2.5 million clones, with 85% to 95% as singletons. The sequence derives from a man aged 18 to 35 in good health. Some clones in this sample may be carry-over from other donors' samples. V gene TRBV7-2 combines with J gene TRBJ2-5; D might be TRBD1 (5 bases). Sample: naive CD4+ T cells from PBMCs. Subset indicated: CD45RA+ positively selected. The CDR3 loop is CASSPLGAETQYF. CDR3 sequence (DNA): TGTGCCAGCAGCCCCCTTGGGGCAGAGACCCAGTACTTC.